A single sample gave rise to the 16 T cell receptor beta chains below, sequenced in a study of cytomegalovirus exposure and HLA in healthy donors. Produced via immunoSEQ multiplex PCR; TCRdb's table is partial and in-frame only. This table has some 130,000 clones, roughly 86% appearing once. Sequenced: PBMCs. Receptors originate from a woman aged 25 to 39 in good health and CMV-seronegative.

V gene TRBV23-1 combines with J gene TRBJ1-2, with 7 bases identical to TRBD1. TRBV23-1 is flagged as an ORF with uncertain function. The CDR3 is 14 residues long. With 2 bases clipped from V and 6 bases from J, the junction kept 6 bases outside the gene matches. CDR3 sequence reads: CASSQLGQNDGYTF. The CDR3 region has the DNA TGCGCCAGCAGTCAACTGGGACAGAACGATGGCTACACCTTC.

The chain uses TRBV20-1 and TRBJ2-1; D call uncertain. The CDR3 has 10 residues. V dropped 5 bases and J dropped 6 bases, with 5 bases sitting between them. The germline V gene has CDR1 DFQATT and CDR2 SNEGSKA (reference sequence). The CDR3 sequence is CSACGNEQFF. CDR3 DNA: TGCAGTGCTTGCGGCAATGAGCAGTTCTTC.

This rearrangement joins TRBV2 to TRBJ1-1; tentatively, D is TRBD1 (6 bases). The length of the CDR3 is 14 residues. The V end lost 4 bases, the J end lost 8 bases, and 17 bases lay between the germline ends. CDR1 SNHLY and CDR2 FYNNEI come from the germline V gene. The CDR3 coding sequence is TGTGCCAGCAGTGCGTGGCAGGGGAAGGACGAAGCTTTCTTT. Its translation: CASSAWQGKDEAFF. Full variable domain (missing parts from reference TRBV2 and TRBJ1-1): EPEVTQTPSHQVTQMGQEVILRCVPISNHLYFYWYRQILGQKVEFLVSFYNNEISEKSEIFDDQFSVERPDGSNFTLKIRSTKLEDSAMYFCASSAWQGKDEAFFGQGTRLTVV.

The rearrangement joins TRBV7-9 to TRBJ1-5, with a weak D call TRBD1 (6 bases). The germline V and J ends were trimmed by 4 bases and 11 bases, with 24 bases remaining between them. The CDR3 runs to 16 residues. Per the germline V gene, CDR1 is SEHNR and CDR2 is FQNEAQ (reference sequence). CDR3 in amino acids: CASSSEGQPGGGAQHF. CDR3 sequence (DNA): TGTGCCAGCAGCTCAGAAGGACAGCCAGGTGGGGGAGCCCAGCATTTT. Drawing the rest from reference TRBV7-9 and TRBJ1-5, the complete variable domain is DTGVSQNPRHKITKRGQNVTFRCDPISEHNRLYWYRQTLGQGPEFLTYFQNEAQLEKSRLLSDRFSAERPKGSFSTLEIQRTEQGDSAMYLCASSSEGQPGGGAQHFGDGTRLSIL.

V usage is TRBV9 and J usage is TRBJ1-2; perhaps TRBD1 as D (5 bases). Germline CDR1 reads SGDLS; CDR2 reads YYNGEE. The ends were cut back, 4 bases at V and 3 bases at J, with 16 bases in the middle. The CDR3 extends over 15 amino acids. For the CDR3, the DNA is TGTGCCAGCAGCCCGACAGCCCTTACTGACTATGGCTACACCTTC. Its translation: CASSPTALTDYGYTF.

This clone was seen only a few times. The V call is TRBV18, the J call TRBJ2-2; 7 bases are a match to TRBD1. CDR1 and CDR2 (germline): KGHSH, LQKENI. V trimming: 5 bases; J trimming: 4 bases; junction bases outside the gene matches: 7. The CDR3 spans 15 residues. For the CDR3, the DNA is TGTGCCAGCTCATCCCGACAGGGCGGCACCGGGGAGCTGTTTTTT. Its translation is CASSSRQGGTGELFF.

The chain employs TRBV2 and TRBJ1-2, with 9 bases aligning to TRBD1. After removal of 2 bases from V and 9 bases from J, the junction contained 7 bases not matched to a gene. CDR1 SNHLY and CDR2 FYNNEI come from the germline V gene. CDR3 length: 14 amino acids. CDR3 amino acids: CASSEIPGQGSYTF. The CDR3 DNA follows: TGTGCCAGCAGTGAAATCCCGGGACAGGGAAGCTACACCTTC.

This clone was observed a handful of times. The CDR3 protein is CATRRAYEQYF. CDR3 nucleotide sequence: TGTGCCACCAGAAGAGCCTACGAGCAGTACTTC. This chain connects TRBV12-1 to TRBJ2-7; the DNA was not compared with TRBD2, the D call given in the table. TRBV12-1 is designated a pseudogene. The CDR3 runs to 11 residues.

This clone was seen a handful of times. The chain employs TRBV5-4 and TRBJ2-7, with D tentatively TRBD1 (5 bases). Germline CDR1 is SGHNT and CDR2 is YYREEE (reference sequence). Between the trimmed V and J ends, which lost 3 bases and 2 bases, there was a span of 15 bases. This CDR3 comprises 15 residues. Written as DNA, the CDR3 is TGTGCCAGCAGCTCCCAGGACATGGAACCCTACGAGCAGTACTTC. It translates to CASSSQDMEPYEQYF. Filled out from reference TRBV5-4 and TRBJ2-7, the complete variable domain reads ETGVTQSPTHLIKTRGQQVTLRCSSQSGHNTVSWYQQALGQGPQFIFQYYREEENGRGNFPPRFSGLQFPNYSSELNVNALELDDSALYLCASSSQDMEPYEQYFGPGTRLTVT.

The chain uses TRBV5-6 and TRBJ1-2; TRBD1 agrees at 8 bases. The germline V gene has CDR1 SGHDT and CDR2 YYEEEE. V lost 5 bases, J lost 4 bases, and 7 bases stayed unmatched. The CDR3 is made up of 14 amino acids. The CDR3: CASRSTGEGYGYTF. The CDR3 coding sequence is TGTGCCAGCAGGTCGACAGGGGAAGGCTATGGCTACACCTTC. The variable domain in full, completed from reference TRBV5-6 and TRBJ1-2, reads DAGVTQSPTHLIKTRGQQVTLRCSPKSGHDTVSWYQQALGQGPQFIFQYYEEEERQRGNFPDRFSGHQFPNYSSELNVNALLLGDSALYLCASRSTGEGYGYTFGSGTRLTVV.

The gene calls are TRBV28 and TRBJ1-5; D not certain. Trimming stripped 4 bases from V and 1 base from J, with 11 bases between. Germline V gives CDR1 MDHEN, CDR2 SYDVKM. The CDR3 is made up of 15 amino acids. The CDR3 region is CASSSSGLSNQPQHF. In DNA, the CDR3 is TGTGCCAGCAGTTCCTCGGGGTTGAGCAATCAGCCCCAGCATTTT.

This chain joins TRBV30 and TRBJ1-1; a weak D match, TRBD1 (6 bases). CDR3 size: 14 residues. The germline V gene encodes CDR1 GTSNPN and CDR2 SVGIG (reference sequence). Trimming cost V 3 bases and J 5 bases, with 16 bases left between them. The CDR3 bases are TGTGCCTGGAGATCGGGGGGCCTAGGGACTGAAGCTTTCTTT. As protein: CAWRSGGLGTEAFF.

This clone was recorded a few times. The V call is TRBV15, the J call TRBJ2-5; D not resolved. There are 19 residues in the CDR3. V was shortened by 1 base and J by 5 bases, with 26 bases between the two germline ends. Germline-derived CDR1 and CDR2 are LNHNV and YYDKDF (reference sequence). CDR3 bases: TGTGCCACCAGCAGAGCCAAAGTTTCTTTTTACGAGCCCGGGGAGACCCAGTACTTC. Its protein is CATSRAKVSFYEPGETQYF.

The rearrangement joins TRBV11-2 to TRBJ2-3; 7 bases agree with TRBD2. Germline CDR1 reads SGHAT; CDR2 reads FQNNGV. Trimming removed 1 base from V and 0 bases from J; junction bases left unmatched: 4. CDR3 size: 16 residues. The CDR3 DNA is TGTGCCAGCAGCTTAGTCGGGGGGTATAGCACAGATACGCAGTATTTT. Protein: CASSLVGGYSTDTQYF. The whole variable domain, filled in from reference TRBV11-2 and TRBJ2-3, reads EAGVAQSPRYKIIEKRQSVAFWCNPISGHATLYWYQQILGQGPKLLIQFQNNGVVDDSQLPKDRFSAERLKGVDSTLKIQPAKLEDSAVYLCASSLVGGYSTDTQYFGPGTRLTVL.

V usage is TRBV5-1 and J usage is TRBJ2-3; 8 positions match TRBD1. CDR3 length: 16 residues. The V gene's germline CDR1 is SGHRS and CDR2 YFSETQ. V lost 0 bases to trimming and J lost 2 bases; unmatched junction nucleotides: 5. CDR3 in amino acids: CASSLVPGGTTDTQYF. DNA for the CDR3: TGCGCCAGCAGCTTGGTACCAGGGGGCACCACAGATACGCAGTATTTT.

In DNA form, the CDR3 reads TGTGCCAGCAGCTTATTTACTGTGGAGACCCAGTACTTC. It encodes CASSLFTVETQYF. The genes are TRBV7-6 and TRBJ2-5, with no clear D. The CDR3 has 13 residues. V shed 2 bases and J shed 5 bases, with 9 bases lying between them. Germline-derived CDR1 and CDR2 are SGHVS and FNYEAQ.